This T cell receptor beta chain stems from a study of blood T cells in healthy people across ages. Study-wide results and caveats: TCR beta diversity, measured per million T cells, fell in a roughly linear way with age.

This clonotype was found a few times. Its antigen is currently unknown. The donors, healthy Caucasians from Russia, were aged roughly 6 to 100. Primed by a sample-barcoded 5' primer and a J-beta primer mix, a second PCR proceeded for about 6 to 12 cycles. A tag from a template-switch adaptor with 12 random nucleotides marked each cDNA molecule. Sequencing recovered at least 2.5 million CDR3-containing paired-end reads from each sample. One entry per CDR3 protein, called by TCRdb with MiXCR from the 5' RACE reads. The sample consists of 550,000 to 750,000 distinct CDR3 sequences, roughly 21% of them appearing once. V lost 6 bases and J lost 0, with 8 bases in between. This CDR3 has 14 residues. Germline V gene lookup returns CDR1 SGHTA and CDR2 FQGNSA.

The source of this sequence is an older man in good health. The rearrangement uses TRBV7-2 and TRBJ2-2; no clear D. The specimen sequenced was blood. Here the CDR3 DNA reads TGTGCCAGCAGTATTGGACCGAACACCGGGGAGCTGTTTTTT. Protein sequence: CASSIGPNTGELFF.